This entry concerns a single TCR beta chain. What it binds is unknown. The missing CDR3 end, 3 residues past where the read stops, is filled in from the germline J gene. The V gene's germline CDR1 is MGHRA and CDR2 YSYEKL. The CDR3 loop spans 15 amino acids. Trimming cost V 4 bases and J 8 bases; bases outside gene matches: 11. The data derive from a study of T cells in women clearing cervical HPV infection. Across the study: Blood came at first lesion visit for cases, post-clearance for controls.

Clones were sequenced by immunoSEQ multiplex PCR, and TCRdb holds only the in-frame ones, with some missing. The listing records 20,000 to 25,000 clones. General study findings and limits: CIN3+ cases had significantly higher TCR repertoire richness than controls, but evenness did not differ.

Sequenced sample: blood buffy coat. The chain links TRBV4-1 to TRBJ2-1; 7 positions agree with TRBD2. The clonotype comes from a woman aged 18 to 75 with a cervical HPV16 infection that either progressed to CIN3+ or cleared (not recorded which). The CDR3: CASSRLLAIEDEQFF. Incomplete CDR3 DNA: TGCGCCAGCAGCCGATTACTAGCGATTGAGGATGAG.